This is a list of T cell receptor beta chains from one sample in a study of T cells after yellow fever vaccination. MiXCR, applied by TCRdb to the 5' RACE reads, yields one record per CDR3 protein. This sample yields some 560,000 distinct CDR3 sequences, of which approximately 16% are seen a single time; approximately 15% belongs to the top ten. Sequencing used PBMCs, obtained 4 to 6 days after the first yellow fever vaccination. The receptors stem from a man younger than 35 who received the YFV17D yellow fever vaccine. The CDR3 runs from the conserved cysteine through the conserved F or W. A D gene is named only where the DNA matches it firmly. Clone size appears in some rows only: once, few, many, or a class for an expanded clone.

CDR3 DNA: TGTGCCAGCAGCTTAGTCAGGACAGGGACCACCGGGGAGCTGTTTTTT
CDR3 protein: CASSLVRTGTTGELFF
J gene: TRBJ2-2
clone size: NA
V gene: TRBV11-2
D gene: TRBD1

CDR3 DNA: TGTGCCAGCAGCTTGGGGTCAGTTAATCAGCCCCAGCATTTT
CDR3 protein: CASSLGSVNQPQHF
J gene: TRBJ1-5
clone size: many
V gene: TRBV5-6
D gene: NA

CDR3 DNA: TGTGCCGGGTGGAGGGGTCATTGGGGTCGTGCTGGGGCCAACGTCCTGACTTTC
CDR3 protein: CAGWRGHWGRAGANVLTF
J gene: TRBJ2-6
clone size: NA
V gene: TRBV27
D gene: NA

CDR3 DNA: TGTGCCACCAGCAGAGATCTGGGTCGGGGGGCCTACGAGCAGTACTTC
CDR3 protein: CATSRDLGRGAYEQYF
J gene: TRBJ2-7
clone size: NA
V gene: TRBV15
D gene: TRBD2

CDR3 DNA: TGCAGCGTTCCTCAGGGGCGTCCCTACAATGAGCAGTTCTTC
CDR3 protein: CSVPQGRPYNEQFF
J gene: TRBJ2-1
clone size: few
V gene: TRBV29-1
D gene: NA

CDR3 DNA: TGTGCCAGCAGCAATCCCGAAACAGATACGCAGTATTTT
CDR3 protein: CASSNPETDTQYF
J gene: TRBJ2-3
clone size: NA
V gene: TRBV12-3/TRBV12-4
D gene: NA

CDR3 DNA: TGCAGCGTTGGGCAGGGGGAAGGAAAGCCCCAGCATTTT
CDR3 protein: CSVGQGEGKPQHF
J gene: TRBJ1-5
clone size: many
V gene: TRBV29-1
D gene: TRBD1

CDR3 DNA: TGCGCCAGCAGCCAAGAACCCCGGACAGGGGTTACTGAAGCTTTCTTT
CDR3 protein: CASSQEPRTGVTEAFF
J gene: TRBJ1-1
clone size: few
V gene: TRBV4-3
D gene: TRBD1

CDR3 DNA: TGTGCCAGCAGCTCGACTAGCGGGGGTGCTAGCACAGATACGCAGTATTTT
CDR3 protein: CASSSTSGGASTDTQYF
J gene: TRBJ2-3
clone size: few
V gene: TRBV7-8
D gene: TRBD2

CDR3 DNA: TGTGCCTGGAGCCTCAGTGGGACTTCGAGCACAGATACGCAGTATTTT
CDR3 protein: CAWSLSGTSSTDTQYF
J gene: TRBJ2-3
clone size: NA
V gene: TRBV30
D gene: NA

CDR3 DNA: TGTGCCAGCAGCTTACAAAGCGGTATCAATGAGCAGTTCTTC
CDR3 protein: CASSLQSGINEQFF
J gene: TRBJ2-1
clone size: NA
V gene: TRBV7-3
D gene: NA

CDR3 DNA: TGTGCCAGCAGAGGACAGGGGGAAACCTACGAGCAGTACTTC
CDR3 protein: CASRGQGETYEQYF
J gene: TRBJ2-7
clone size: few
V gene: TRBV7-2
D gene: TRBD1

CDR3 DNA: TGCAGCGCCCGGGACAGGACCGTCGGGGAGCAGTACTTC
CDR3 protein: CSARDRTVGEQYF
J gene: TRBJ2-7
clone size: many
V gene: TRBV29-1
D gene: TRBD1

CDR3 DNA: TGCGCCAGCAGCCAAGCATCCGGGGGTGGCTACACCTTC
CDR3 protein: CASSQASGGGYTF
J gene: TRBJ1-2
clone size: NA
V gene: TRBV4-3
D gene: NA

CDR3 DNA: TGCGCCAGCACATCGCGGGGGTCCGGCTCCTACGAGCAGTACTTC
CDR3 protein: CASTSRGSGSYEQYF
J gene: TRBJ2-7
clone size: few
V gene: TRBV10-2
D gene: TRBD2

CDR3 DNA: TGTGCCAGCAGCCAAGTACTAGCGGGTCCCCTGGAGCAGTTCTTC
CDR3 protein: CASSQVLAGPLEQFF
J gene: TRBJ2-1
clone size: few
V gene: TRBV14
D gene: TRBD2

CDR3 DNA: TGTGCCAGCAGTGAATTTCAGGGGACTGTGGGCTACGAGCAGTACTTC
CDR3 protein: CASSEFQGTVGYEQYF
J gene: TRBJ2-7
clone size: NA
V gene: TRBV6-1
D gene: NA

CDR3 DNA: TGTGCCAGCAGTTACAGCTCCTATAATTCACCCCTCCACTTT
CDR3 protein: CASSYSSYNSPLHF
J gene: TRBJ1-6
clone size: NA
V gene: TRBV6-5
D gene: NA

CDR3 DNA: TGTGCCAGCATCGAAGGGGGCCGCTACAATGAGCAGTTCTTC
CDR3 protein: CASIEGGRYNEQFF
J gene: TRBJ2-1
clone size: few
V gene: TRBV6-2/TRBV6-3
D gene: TRBD1

CDR3 DNA: TGTGCCAGCAGCTTGGGACAGGGAACTAGTCAGCCCCAGCATTTT
CDR3 protein: CASSLGQGTSQPQHF
J gene: TRBJ1-5
clone size: few
V gene: TRBV7-2
D gene: TRBD1

CDR3 DNA: TGCGCCAGCAGCTCCGGGCGAGGTGGGTCGGACACCATATATTTT
CDR3 protein: CASSSGRGGSDTIYF
J gene: TRBJ1-3
clone size: many
V gene: TRBV5-1
D gene: NA

CDR3 DNA: TGCGCCAGCAGCTTGATTGGGGCCGGGGAGCTGTTTTTT
CDR3 protein: CASSLIGAGELFF
J gene: TRBJ2-2
clone size: many
V gene: TRBV5-1
D gene: NA

CDR3 DNA: TGCGCCAGCAGCCGTCGAGTGGACTCTGGAAACACCATATATTTT
CDR3 protein: CASSRRVDSGNTIYF
J gene: TRBJ1-3
clone size: NA
V gene: TRBV4-1
D gene: NA

CDR3 DNA: TGTGCCAGCAGCTTGTCCTGGGTGACAGATACGCAGTATTTT
CDR3 protein: CASSLSWVTDTQYF
J gene: TRBJ2-3
clone size: NA
V gene: TRBV5-5
D gene: NA

CDR3 DNA: TGTGCCAGCAGCCCTCGATCGGACAGTTGGGAGACCCAGTACTTC
CDR3 protein: CASSPRSDSWETQYF
J gene: TRBJ2-5
clone size: few
V gene: TRBV7-8
D gene: NA

CDR3 DNA: TGTGCCACCAGTGGCCCACAGGGTCATGAGCAGTTCTTC
CDR3 protein: CATSGPQGHEQFF
J gene: TRBJ2-1
clone size: few
V gene: TRBV24-1
D gene: NA

CDR3 DNA: TGTGCCAGTAGTTCCGGGCAGGGGGCGCATGGGACCGGGGAGCTGTTTTTT
CDR3 protein: CASSSGQGAHGTGELFF
J gene: TRBJ2-2
clone size: NA
V gene: TRBV19
D gene: TRBD1

CDR3 DNA: TGTGCCAGCAGCCAGGACCCGGGACACAGCTACGAGCAGTACTTC
CDR3 protein: CASSQDPGHSYEQYF
J gene: TRBJ2-7
clone size: NA
V gene: TRBV14
D gene: NA

CDR3 DNA: TGTGCCAGCAGAGCCTATAGCTCTGGGGCCAACGTCCTGACTTTC
CDR3 protein: CASRAYSSGANVLTF
J gene: TRBJ2-6
clone size: few
V gene: TRBV12-3/TRBV12-4
D gene: NA

CDR3 DNA: TGTGCCAGCAGCTTACAGGGGGGGGTGGATGGCTACACCTTC
CDR3 protein: CASSLQGGVDGYTF
J gene: TRBJ1-2
clone size: few
V gene: TRBV7-6
D gene: TRBD1

CDR3 DNA: TGTGCCAGCAGCTTAAACAGGGGTGTGAGCTATGGCTACACCTTC
CDR3 protein: CASSLNRGVSYGYTF
J gene: TRBJ1-2
clone size: NA
V gene: TRBV11-2
D gene: TRBD1

CDR3 DNA: TGCGCCAGCAGCCAAGGCCCTGGTGAGCAGTTCTTC
CDR3 protein: CASSQGPGEQFF
J gene: TRBJ2-1
clone size: many
V gene: TRBV4-3
D gene: NA

CDR3 DNA: TGTGCCAGCAGTGAAACGGTTACCTACGAGCAGTACTTC
CDR3 protein: CASSETVTYEQYF
J gene: TRBJ2-7
clone size: few
V gene: TRBV6-1
D gene: NA

CDR3 DNA: TGCGCCAGCAGCCAAGTCGGGGGAGGAGACTATGGCTACACCTTC
CDR3 protein: CASSQVGGGDYGYTF
J gene: TRBJ1-2
clone size: few
V gene: TRBV4-1
D gene: NA

CDR3 DNA: TGCGCCAGCAGCCGCACGTTGACTAGCGGGGGCACAGATACGCAGTATTTT
CDR3 protein: CASSRTLTSGGTDTQYF
J gene: TRBJ2-3
clone size: NA
V gene: TRBV4-3
D gene: TRBD2

CDR3 DNA: TGTGCCAGCAGCTTAGCGCTCTGGGGACAGGGTAATTCACCCCTCCACTTT
CDR3 protein: CASSLALWGQGNSPLHF
J gene: TRBJ1-6
clone size: NA
V gene: TRBV7-2
D gene: TRBD1

CDR3 DNA: TGTGCCTGGGTTACGGACAGGGGGCTCGGTGGCTACACCTTC
CDR3 protein: CAWVTDRGLGGYTF
J gene: TRBJ1-2
clone size: NA
V gene: TRBV30
D gene: TRBD1

CDR3 DNA: TGTGCCACCAGCAGCCGGGACAGAAATTCACCCCTCCACTTT
CDR3 protein: CATSSRDRNSPLHF
J gene: TRBJ1-6
clone size: once
V gene: TRBV15
D gene: TRBD1

CDR3 DNA: TGTGCCAGCAGCTTAGGGATAGCGGGGTGGCACAATGAGCAGTTCTTC
CDR3 protein: CASSLGIAGWHNEQFF
J gene: TRBJ2-1
clone size: few
V gene: TRBV7-6
D gene: TRBD2

CDR3 DNA: TGCAGCGTTCTTAGATCGACCTGGCTGGTTGAAGCTTTCTTT
CDR3 protein: CSVLRSTWLVEAFF
J gene: TRBJ1-1
clone size: many
V gene: TRBV29-1
D gene: NA

CDR3 DNA: TGTGCTAGTGGTTTCGGAGTGAACTATGGCTACACCTTC
CDR3 protein: CASGFGVNYGYTF
J gene: TRBJ1-2
clone size: NA
V gene: TRBV12-5
D gene: NA

CDR3 DNA: TGTGCCATCAGTGAAATGGAACGGGGGGAGACAGATACGCAGTATTTT
CDR3 protein: CAISEMERGETDTQYF
J gene: TRBJ2-3
clone size: many
V gene: TRBV10-3
D gene: TRBD2

CDR3 DNA: TGTGCCAGCAGTGTAGGTGGGGGCCGACCCACAGATACGCAGTATTTT
CDR3 protein: CASSVGGGRPTDTQYF
J gene: TRBJ2-3
clone size: NA
V gene: TRBV25-1
D gene: NA

CDR3 DNA: TGTGCCAGCAGGGGAGTTCTGGAGGGGGAGCTGTTTTTT
CDR3 protein: CASRGVLEGELFF
J gene: TRBJ2-2
clone size: NA
V gene: TRBV5-4
D gene: NA

CDR3 DNA: TGCGCCAGCAGCCAAGTAACAGGGAACTCTGAAGCTTTCTTT
CDR3 protein: CASSQVTGNSEAFF
J gene: TRBJ1-1
clone size: few
V gene: TRBV4-3
D gene: NA

CDR3 DNA: TGTGCCAGCAGCGCTACCAGGGGGGTTATGTCCCAGCATTTT
CDR3 protein: CASSATRGVMSQHF
J gene: TRBJ1-5
clone size: NA
V gene: TRBV7-2
D gene: TRBD1

CDR3 DNA: TGTGCCAGCGCCATCGGGGGCCCTACCTACAATGAGCAGTTCTTC
CDR3 protein: CASAIGGPTYNEQFF
J gene: TRBJ2-1
clone size: few
V gene: TRBV7-2
D gene: NA

CDR3 DNA: TGTGCCAGTAGTAGCCAGGCGGCGGGTGACACTGAAGCTTTCTTT
CDR3 protein: CASSSQAAGDTEAFF
J gene: TRBJ1-1
clone size: NA
V gene: TRBV19
D gene: NA

CDR3 DNA: TGTGCCAGCAGTACAGGGTTCTACGAGCAGTACTTC
CDR3 protein: CASSTGFYEQYF
J gene: TRBJ2-7
clone size: NA
V gene: TRBV12-3/TRBV12-4
D gene: NA

CDR3 DNA: TGCAGTGCTAGAGATTGGGGATTGGGCACCGGGGAGCTGTTTTTT
CDR3 protein: CSARDWGLGTGELFF
J gene: TRBJ2-2
clone size: NA
V gene: TRBV20-1
D gene: NA